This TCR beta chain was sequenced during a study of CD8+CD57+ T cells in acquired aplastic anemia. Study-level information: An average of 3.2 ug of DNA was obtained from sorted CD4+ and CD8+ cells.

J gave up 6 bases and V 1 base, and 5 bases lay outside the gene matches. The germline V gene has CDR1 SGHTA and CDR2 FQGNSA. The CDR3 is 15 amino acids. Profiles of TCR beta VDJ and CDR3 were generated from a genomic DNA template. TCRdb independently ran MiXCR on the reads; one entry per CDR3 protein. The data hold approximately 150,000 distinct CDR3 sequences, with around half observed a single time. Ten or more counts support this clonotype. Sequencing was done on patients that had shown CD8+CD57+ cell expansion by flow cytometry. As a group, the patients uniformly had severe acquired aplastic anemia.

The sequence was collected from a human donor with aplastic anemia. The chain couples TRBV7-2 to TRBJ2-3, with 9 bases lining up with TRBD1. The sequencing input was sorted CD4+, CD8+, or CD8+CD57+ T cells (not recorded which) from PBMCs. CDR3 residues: CASSLVGTGPDTQYF. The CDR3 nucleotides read TGTGCCAGCAGCTTAGTGGGGACAGGGCCTGATACGCAGTATTTT.